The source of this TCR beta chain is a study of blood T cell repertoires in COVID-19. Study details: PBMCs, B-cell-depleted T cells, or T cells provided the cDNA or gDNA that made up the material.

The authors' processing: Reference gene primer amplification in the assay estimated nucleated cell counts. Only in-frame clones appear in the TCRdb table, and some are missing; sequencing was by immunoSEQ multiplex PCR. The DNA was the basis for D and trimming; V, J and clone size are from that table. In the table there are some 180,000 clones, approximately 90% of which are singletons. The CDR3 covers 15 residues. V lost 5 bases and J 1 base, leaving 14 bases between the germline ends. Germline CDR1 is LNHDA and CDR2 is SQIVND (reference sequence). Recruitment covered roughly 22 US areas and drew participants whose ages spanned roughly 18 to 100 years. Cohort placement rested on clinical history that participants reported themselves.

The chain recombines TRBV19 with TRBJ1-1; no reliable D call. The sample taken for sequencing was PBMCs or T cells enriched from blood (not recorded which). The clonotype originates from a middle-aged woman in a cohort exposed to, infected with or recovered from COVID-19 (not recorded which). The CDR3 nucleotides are TGTGCCAGTAGTGGATATGCGGGAGGGAACACTGAAGCTTTCTTT. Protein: CASSGYAGGNTEAFF.